The present T cell receptor beta chain was sequenced within a study of regulatory T cells in long-lasting Graves disease. Time point here: newly diagnosed GD, antithyroid drugs for less than 3 months. Generation of the TCR library employed RNA extracted from PBMCs. Relying on iRepertoire HTBI primers and Arm-PCR of CDR3 regions, the team built TCR beta libraries. TCRdb recomputed calls from the multiplex PCR reads with MiXCR, one row per CDR3 protein. The table has about 380,000 distinct CDR3 sequences, 15% to 18% seen once. The CDR3 is made up of 12 amino acids. From germline, CDR1 is SQVTM and CDR2 ANQGSEA. V lost 7 bases to trimming and J lost 6 bases, with 16 bases between them. The study, taken as a whole, reports: Comparison showed that persistent patients shared more public clonotypes (2,741) than new patients (966). Persistent disease was characterized by preferential usage of TRBV28, TRBJ1-2 and TRBJ2-5.

This clonotype turned up a few times. Its specificity is not known. The receptor was derived from a female donor with Graves disease. Sample: peripheral blood mononuclear cells (PBMCs), taken at new diagnosis, from a patient treated with antithyroid drugs. The rearrangement links TRBV29-1 to TRBJ2-7, with D tentatively TRBD1 or TRBD2 (5 bases each). The CDR3 protein is CSARDGISEQYF. The CDR3 DNA follows: TGCAGCGCCCGGGACGGCATCAGCGAGCAGTACTTC.